A single T cell receptor (beta chain) is shown here with its context. The antigen remains undetermined. This CDR3 is built from 15 residues. Germline CDR1 and CDR2: SGHTS and YDEGEE. V gave up 2 bases and J gave up 1 base, with 11 bases separating them. ViraFEST used viral peptide pools to expand antigen-specific CD4+ T cells before sequencing. CD4+ T cell isolation took place after 10 days of culture. Of the BNT162b2 and mRNA-1273 vaccines, participants received two doses of one or the other. PBMC cultures contained two million cells per well, roughly 10 IU/ml IL-2 and around 9.9 ug/ml peptides. These data come from a study of vaccination effects on CD4 cells after COVID-19. Generated by immunoSEQ multiplex PCR, the TCRdb table keeps only in-frame clones and is missing some. The sample carries approximately 83,000 clones, about three quarters recorded once.

The V call is TRBV5-8, the J call TRBJ2-3; D perhaps matches TRBD2 (6 bases). This sequence originates from a human donor who received a COVID-19 vaccine. Here the sequenced sample was CD4+ T cells from PBMCs cultured with HCoV-OC43 spike peptides, taken after COVID-19 vaccination. Subset given: HCoV-OC43 spike overlapping peptide pool stimulation. In nucleotides, the CDR3 is TGTGCCAGCAGCTTATACGGCGGGGGCACAGATACGCAGTATTTT. This encodes CASSLYGGGTDTQYF. Based on the CDR3 plus reference TRBV5-8 and TRBJ2-3, the full variable domain is EAGVTQSPTHLIKTRGQQATLRCSPISGHTSVYWYQQALGLGLQFLLWYDEGEERNRGNFPPRFSGRQFPNYSSELNVNALELEDSALYLCASSLYGGGTDTQYFGPGTRLTVL.